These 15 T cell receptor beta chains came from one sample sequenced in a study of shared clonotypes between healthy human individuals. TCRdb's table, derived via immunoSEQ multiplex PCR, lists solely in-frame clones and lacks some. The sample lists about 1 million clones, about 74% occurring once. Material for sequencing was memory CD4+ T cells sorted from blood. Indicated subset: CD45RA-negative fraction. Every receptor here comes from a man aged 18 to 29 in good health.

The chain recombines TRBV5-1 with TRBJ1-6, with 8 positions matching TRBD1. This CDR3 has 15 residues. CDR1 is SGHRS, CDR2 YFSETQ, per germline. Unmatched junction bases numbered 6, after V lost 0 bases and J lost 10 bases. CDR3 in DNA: TGCGCCAGCAGCTTGGAGGCAGGGGGCCAATCACCCCTCCACTTT. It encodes CASSLEAGGQSPLHF.

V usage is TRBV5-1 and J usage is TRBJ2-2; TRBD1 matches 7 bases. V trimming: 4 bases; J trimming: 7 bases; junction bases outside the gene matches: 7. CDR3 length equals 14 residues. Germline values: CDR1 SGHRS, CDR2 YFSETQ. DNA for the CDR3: TGCGCCAGCAGCCTAGGGCAGGGGGTCGGGGAGCTGTTTTTT. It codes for CASSLGQGVGELFF.

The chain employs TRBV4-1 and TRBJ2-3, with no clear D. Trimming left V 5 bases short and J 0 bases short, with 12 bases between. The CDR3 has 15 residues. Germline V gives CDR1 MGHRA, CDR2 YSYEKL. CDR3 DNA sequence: TGCGCCAGCAGCTTACTACCCACTAGCACAGATACGCAGTATTTT. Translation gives CASSLLPTSTDTQYF.

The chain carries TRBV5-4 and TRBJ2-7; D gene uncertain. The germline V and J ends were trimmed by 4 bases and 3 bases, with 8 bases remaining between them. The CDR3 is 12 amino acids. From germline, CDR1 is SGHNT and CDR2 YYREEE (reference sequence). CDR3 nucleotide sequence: TGTGCCAGCAGCGGAGTAGACTACGAGCAGTACTTC. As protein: CASSGVDYEQYF.

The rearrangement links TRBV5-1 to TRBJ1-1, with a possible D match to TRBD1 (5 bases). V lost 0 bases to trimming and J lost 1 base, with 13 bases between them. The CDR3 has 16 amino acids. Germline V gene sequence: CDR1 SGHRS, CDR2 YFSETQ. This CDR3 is CASSLVIGDGNTEAFF. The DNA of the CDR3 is TGCGCCAGCAGCTTGGTGATAGGGGACGGGAACACTGAAGCTTTCTTT.

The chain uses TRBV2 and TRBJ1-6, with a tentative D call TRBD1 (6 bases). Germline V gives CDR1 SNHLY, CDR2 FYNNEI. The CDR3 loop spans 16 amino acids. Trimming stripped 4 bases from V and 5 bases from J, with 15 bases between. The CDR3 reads CASSGASTGNNSPLHF. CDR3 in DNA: TGTGCCAGCAGTGGCGCCTCAACAGGGAATAATTCACCCCTCCACTTT.

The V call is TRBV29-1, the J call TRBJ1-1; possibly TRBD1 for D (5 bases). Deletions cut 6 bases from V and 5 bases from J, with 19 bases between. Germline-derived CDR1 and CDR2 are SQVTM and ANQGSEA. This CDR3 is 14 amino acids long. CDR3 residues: CSVHHPGGGTEAFF. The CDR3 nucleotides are TGCAGCGTCCACCACCCGGGGGGAGGGACTGAAGCTTTCTTT.

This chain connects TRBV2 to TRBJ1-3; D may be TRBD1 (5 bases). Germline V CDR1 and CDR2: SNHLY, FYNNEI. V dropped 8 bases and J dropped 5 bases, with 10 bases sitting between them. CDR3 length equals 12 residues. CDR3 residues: CASRQGRNTIYF. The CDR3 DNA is TGTGCCAGCCGTCAGGGTCGAAACACCATATATTTT.

CDR3 in amino acids: CASTPPGQGLDEQYF. CDR3 DNA sequence: TGTGCCAGCACCCCCCCCGGACAGGGTTTGGACGAGCAGTACTTC. The gene calls are TRBV28 and TRBJ2-7; TRBD1 matches 8 bases. The ends lost 7 bases at V and 5 bases at J; junction bases unmatched: 13. This CDR3 has 15 residues. The germline CDR1 and CDR2 sequences are MDHEN and SYDVKM. Looking up the rest from reference TRBV28 and TRBJ2-7 gives the full variable domain: DVKVTQSSRYLVKRTGEKVFLECVQDMDHENMFWYRQDPGLGLRLIYFSYDVKMKEKGDIPEGYSVSREKKERFSLILESASTNQTSMYLCASTPPGQGLDEQYFGPGTRLTVT.

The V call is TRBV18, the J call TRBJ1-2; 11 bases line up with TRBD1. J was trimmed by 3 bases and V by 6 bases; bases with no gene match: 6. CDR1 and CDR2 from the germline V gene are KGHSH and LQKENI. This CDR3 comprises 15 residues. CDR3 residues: CASSPGQGADYGYTF. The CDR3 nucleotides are TGTGCCAGCTCCCCAGGACAGGGGGCAGACTATGGCTACACCTTC.

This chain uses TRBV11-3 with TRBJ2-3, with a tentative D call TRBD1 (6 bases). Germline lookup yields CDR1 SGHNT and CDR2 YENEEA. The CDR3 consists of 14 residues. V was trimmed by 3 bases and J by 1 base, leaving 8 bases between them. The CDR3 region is CASSLTGGTDTQYF. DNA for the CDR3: TGTGCCAGCAGCTTGACAGGAGGCACAGATACGCAGTATTTT. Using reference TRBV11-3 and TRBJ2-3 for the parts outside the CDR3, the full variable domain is EAGVVQSPRYKIIEKKQPVAFWCNPISGHNTLYWYLQNLGQGPELLIRYENEEAVDDSQLPKDRFSAERLKGVDSTLKIQPAELGDSAVYLCASSLTGGTDTQYFGPGTRLTVL.

CDR3 nucleotides: TGTGCCAGCAGCTCGGGACAGGGCATCACTGAAGCTTTCTTT. Translating gives CASSSGQGITEAFF. V usage is TRBV11-2 and J usage is TRBJ1-1, with 9 positions matching TRBD1. V lost 4 bases to trimming and J lost 4 bases; unmatched junction nucleotides: 4. This CDR3 spans 14 amino acids. Germline loops: CDR1 SGHAT, CDR2 FQNNGV.

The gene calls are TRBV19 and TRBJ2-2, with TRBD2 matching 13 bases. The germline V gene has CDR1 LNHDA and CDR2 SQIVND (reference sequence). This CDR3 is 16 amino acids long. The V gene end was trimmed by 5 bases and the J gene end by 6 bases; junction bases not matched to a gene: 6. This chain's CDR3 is CASSSWTSGRAGELFF. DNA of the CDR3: TGTGCCAGTAGTTCCTGGACTAGCGGGAGAGCCGGGGAGCTGTTTTTT.

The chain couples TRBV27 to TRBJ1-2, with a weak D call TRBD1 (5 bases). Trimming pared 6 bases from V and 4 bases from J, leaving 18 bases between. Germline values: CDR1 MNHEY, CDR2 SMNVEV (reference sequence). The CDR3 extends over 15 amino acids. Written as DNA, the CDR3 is TGTGCCAGCAGCTTCCGGGGGACGGCCTTCTATGGCTACACCTTC. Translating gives CASSFRGTAFYGYTF.

The CDR3 DNA follows: TGTGCCAGCAGTTTATCGCAGACCGGGACAGAGTACTTC. Its translation: CASSLSQTGTEYF. J is TRBJ2-7 and V is TRBV27; 7 bases map to TRBD1. Trimming at V came to 0 bases and at J to 11 bases, leaving 7 bases not matched to a gene. The CDR3 loop spans 13 amino acids. Per the germline V gene, CDR1 is MNHEY and CDR2 is SMNVEV (reference sequence).